This T cell receptor (beta chain) was sequenced in a study of human T cells and chemical hapten exposure. Whole-study context: Per-sample variation in TCR yield stemmed mainly from small pooled library volume differences.

The CDR3 totals 15 residues. The V segment lost 3 bases and the J segment 9 bases; nucleotides outside the gene matches: 9. Germline-derived CDR1 and CDR2 are DFQATT and SNEGSKA (reference sequence). The sample holds many counts of this clonotype. Regarding time point: healthy volunteer bleed at 6 weeks. Unseparated into fractions, whole blood served as the source from which total RNA was extracted. Each CDR3 protein is one row after TCRdb ran MiXCR on the RACE reads. The sample holds tens of thousands of distinct CDR3 sequences; 5.5% are singletons and the top ten take 9.5% to 15%. The sequenced sample consisted of whole blood. This TCR came from a human donor in good health. Some clones in this sample may be carry-over from other donors' samples. V and J are TRBV20-1 and TRBJ1-6; 9 nucleotides agree with TRBD1. CDR3 nucleotides: TGCAGTGCTAGGCTACAGGGGGCGGTTAGTTCACCCCTCCACTTT. It translates to CSARLQGAVSSPLHF.